The text below deals with one T cell receptor (beta chain). Its antigen remains unidentified. Within one base of it there is no much larger clone, and no base qualities were kept. Systemically healthy Caucasian individuals from Russia, some 36 in total and aged roughly 6 to 100 years, were included as donors. Each donor gave approximately 9.3 milliliters of peripheral blood, collected into EDTA-treated Vacutainer tubes. PBMCs were isolated by Ficoll-Paque density-gradient centrifugation, with at least 7 million obtained per sample. Total RNA, at least 6 micrograms per sample, was extracted from PBMCs with Trizol reagent. For every donor, an aliquot of PBMCs went through flow cytometry to measure the percentages of naive CD45RAhigh/CD27high T cells. This sample stems from a study of blood T cells in healthy people across ages (dated by TCRdb to the mid-2010s). Regarding the research as a whole: In model experiments, roughly one uniquely barcoded TCR beta cDNA molecule per two T cells was captured by template switching. Age-related changes in TCR beta repertoire diversity were measured in the study by deep sequencing normalized with unique cDNA molecular identifiers. Donors were grouped into four age groups: young (average approximately 16 years), middle-aged (less than 40), aged (about 59) and long-lived (about 90). To avoid experimental bias, donors of different ages were distributed randomly across sequencing lanes. The study analyzed two additional independent replicas of 1 million unique cDNA reads from the same blood draw for two donors, one aged 18 to 30 and one aged 80 or older.

Libraries were constructed by 5' RACE. The data were produced on an Illumina HiSeq 2500. A second PCR of roughly 7 to 11 cycles was performed with a sample-barcoded 5' primer and a J-beta primer mix. A template-switch 5' adaptor carrying 12 random nucleotides introduced a unique molecular identifier onto each TCR beta cDNA molecule. Each sample yielded at least 2.5 million CDR3-containing paired-end reads. The Mint cDNA synthesis kit, primed by a TRBC-specific oligonucleotide, was used to synthesize first-strand cDNA from all RNA. All cDNA was treated with uracil-DNA glycosylase and then went through a first 18-cycle PCR with the universal primers M1SS and BC2_uni_R. The original pipeline was this. For normalization, 1 million high-quality reads, each with a distinct molecular identifier, were randomly selected from each sample. Reads with shared molecular identifiers were discarded instead of being binned into consensus sequences. MiTCR, with a Q25 quality threshold and the strictest error-elimination algorithm, was used for CDR3 identification, clonotype clustering and error correction. A nonparametric unseen species model with Euler transformation was used to estimate a lower bound on total TCR beta diversity. The public sequencing data were trimmed at Q25 with fastp and processed into clonotypes with MiXCR by TCRdb, which kept only in-frame beta chains. Under each unique CDR3 protein, matching rows form one entry showing the most common genes and DNA. The V and J calls come from TCRdb's annotation, not from the publication. The sample table shows 1.5 million to 2 million distinct CDR3 sequences, and 28% are seen once. The ten largest account for 7.7% of the sample.

Study-wide conclusions, independent of this receptor: The long-lived group showed more naive CD4+ T cells, fewer expanded clones and increased TCR diversity than the aged group, suggesting age selection. Estimates of total diversity based on one million sequenced T cells were regarded as lower bounds and as underestimates. Since profiling was done on bulk unsorted PBMCs, naive and antigen-experienced compartments could not be conclusively compared. As age increased, observed TCR beta diversity per million T cells dropped in a roughly linear way, and a significant reduction was already evident by age roughly 40. Observed TCR beta diversity correlated strongly with the percentage of naive T cells measured by flow cytometry. The CMV infection status of donors was not known, potentially confounding age-related changes in expanded clonotypes.

The CDR3, from cysteine to phenylalanine, totals 14 residues. This entry keeps only the CDR3 DNA: 42 bases, framed from base 1. CDR1 is given as SGHTA and CDR2 as FQGTGA, both from the germline V gene. Cut back by 4 bases and 4 bases, the V and J ends lie 8 bases apart. The sequencing input was blood. This chain joins TRBV7-3 to TRBJ1-6; the D gene is perhaps TRBD1, on 5 matching bases. This clonotype originated in a woman under 40 in good health. The CDR3 reads CASSSQGYNSPLHF. The DNA reads as follows: TGTGCCAGCAGCTCGCAGGGTTATAATTCACCCCTCCACTTT.